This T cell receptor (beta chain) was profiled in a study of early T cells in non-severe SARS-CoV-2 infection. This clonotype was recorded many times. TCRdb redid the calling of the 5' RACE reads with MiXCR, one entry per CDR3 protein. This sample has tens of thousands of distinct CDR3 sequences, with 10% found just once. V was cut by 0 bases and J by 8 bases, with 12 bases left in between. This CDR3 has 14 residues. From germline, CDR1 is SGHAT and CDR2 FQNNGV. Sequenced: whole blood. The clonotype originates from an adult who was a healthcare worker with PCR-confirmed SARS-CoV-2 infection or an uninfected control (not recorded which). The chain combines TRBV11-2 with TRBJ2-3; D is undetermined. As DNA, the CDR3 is TGTGCCAGCAGCTTAGATCTGAGCTATCCTACGCAGTATTTT. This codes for CASSLDLSYPTQYF. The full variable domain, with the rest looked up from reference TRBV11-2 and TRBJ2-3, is EAGVAQSPRYKIIEKRQSVAFWCNPISGHATLYWYQQILGQGPKLLIQFQNNGVVDDSQLPKDRFSAERLKGVDSTLKIQPAKLEDSAVYLCASSLDLSYPTQYFGPGTRLTVL.